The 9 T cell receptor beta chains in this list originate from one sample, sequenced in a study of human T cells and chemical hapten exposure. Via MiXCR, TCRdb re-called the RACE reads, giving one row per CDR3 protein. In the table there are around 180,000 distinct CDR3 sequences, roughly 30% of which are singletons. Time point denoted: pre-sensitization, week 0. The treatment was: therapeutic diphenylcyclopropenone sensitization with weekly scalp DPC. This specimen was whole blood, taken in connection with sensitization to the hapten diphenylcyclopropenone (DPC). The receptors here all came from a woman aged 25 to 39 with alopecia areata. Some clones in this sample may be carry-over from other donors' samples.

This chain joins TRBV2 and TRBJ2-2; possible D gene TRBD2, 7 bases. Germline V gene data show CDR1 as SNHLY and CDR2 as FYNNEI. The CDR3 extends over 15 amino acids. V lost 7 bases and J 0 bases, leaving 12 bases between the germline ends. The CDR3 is CASIGGPPNTGELFF. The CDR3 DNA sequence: TGTGCCAGCATCGGGGGGCCTCCGAACACCGGGGAGCTGTTTTTT.

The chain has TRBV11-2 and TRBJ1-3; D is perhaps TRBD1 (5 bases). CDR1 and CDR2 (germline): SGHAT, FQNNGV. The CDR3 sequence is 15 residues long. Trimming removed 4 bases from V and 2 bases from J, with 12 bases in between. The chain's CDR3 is CASSSVTRAGNTIYF. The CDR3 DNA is TGTGCCAGCAGCTCCGTAACCAGGGCTGGAAACACCATATATTTT.

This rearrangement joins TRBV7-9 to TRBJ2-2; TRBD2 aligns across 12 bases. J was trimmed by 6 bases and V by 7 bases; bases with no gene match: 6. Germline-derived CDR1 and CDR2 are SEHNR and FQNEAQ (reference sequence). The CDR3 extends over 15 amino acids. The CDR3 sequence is CASTGLAGGAGELFF. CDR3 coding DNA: TGTGCCAGCACGGGACTAGCGGGCGGGGCCGGGGAGCTGTTTTTT.

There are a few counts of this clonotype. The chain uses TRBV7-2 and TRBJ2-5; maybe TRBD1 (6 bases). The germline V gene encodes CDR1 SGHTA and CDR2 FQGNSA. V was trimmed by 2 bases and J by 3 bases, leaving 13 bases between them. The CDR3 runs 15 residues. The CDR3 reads CASSLLGRGEETQYF. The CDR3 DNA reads TGTGCCAGCAGCTTATTGGGCAGGGGAGAAGAGACCCAGTACTTC.

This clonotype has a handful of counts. The CDR3 DNA reads as TGTGCCAGCAGCGTTAGCGCCGAGAGCTCCTACGAGCAGTACTTC. This encodes CASSVSAESSYEQYF. This chain connects TRBV7-9 to TRBJ2-7; D might be TRBD2 (5 bases). Trimming took 5 bases from V and 0 from J, leaving 14 bases between them. This CDR3 is built from 15 residues. Germline V gene data show CDR1 as SEHNR and CDR2 as FQNEAQ (reference sequence).

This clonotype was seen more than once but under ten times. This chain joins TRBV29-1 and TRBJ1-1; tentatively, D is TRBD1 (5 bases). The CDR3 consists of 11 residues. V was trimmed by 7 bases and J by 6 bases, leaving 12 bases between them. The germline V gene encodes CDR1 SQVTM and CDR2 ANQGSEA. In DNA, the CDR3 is TGCAGCGGTTCGGGACCATCTGAAGCTTTCTTT. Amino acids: CSGSGPSEAFF.

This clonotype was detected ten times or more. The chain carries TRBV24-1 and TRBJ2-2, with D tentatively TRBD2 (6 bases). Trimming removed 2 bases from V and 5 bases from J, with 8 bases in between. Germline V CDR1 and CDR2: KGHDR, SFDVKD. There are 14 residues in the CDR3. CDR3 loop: CATSDWRGTGELFF. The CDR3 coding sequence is TGTGCCACCAGTGATTGGAGGGGAACCGGGGAGCTGTTTTTT.

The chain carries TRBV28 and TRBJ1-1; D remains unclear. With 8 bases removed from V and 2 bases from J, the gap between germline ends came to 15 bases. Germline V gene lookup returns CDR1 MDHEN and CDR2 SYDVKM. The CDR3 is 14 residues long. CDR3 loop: CASGWLQENTEAFF. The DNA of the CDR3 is TGTGCCAGCGGTTGGTTGCAGGAAAACACTGAAGCTTTCTTT.

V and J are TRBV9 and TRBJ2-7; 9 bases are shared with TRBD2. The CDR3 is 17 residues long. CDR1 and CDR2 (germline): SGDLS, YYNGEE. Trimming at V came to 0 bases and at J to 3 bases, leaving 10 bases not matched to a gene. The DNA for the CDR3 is TGTGCCAGCAGCGTAGGGCTGGCGGGAGGGTCCGACTACGAGCAGTACTTC. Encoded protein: CASSVGLAGGSDYEQYF. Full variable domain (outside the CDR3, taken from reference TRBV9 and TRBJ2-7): DSGVTQTPKHLITATGQRVTLRCSPRSGDLSVYWYQQSLDQGLQFLIQYYNGEERAKGNILERFSAQQFPDLHSELNLSSLELGDSALYFCASSVGLAGGSDYEQYFGPGTRLTVT.